This paragraph covers one T cell receptor (beta chain) sequence. The antigen remains unidentified. The entry originates in a study of cytomegalovirus exposure and HLA in healthy donors. General study findings and limits: Earlier analysis looked at TCR beta V segments, and most were productive about 87% or about 30% of the time. Later analysis indicated greater clonal expansion among HLA-associated TCR beta chains than among equally common other chains.

60 Vbeta and 13 Jbeta primers were used in PCR. The assay was immunoSEQ multiplex PCR, and TCRdb's table has in-frame clones only and misses some. The sample includes roughly 140,000 clones. CDR1 and CDR2 (germline): GTSNPN, SVGIG (reference sequence). The CDR3 length is 13 residues. Trimming pared 0 bases from V and 2 bases from J, leaving 6 bases between. This TCR came from a male donor in good health and CMV-seronegative. Sequenced material: PBMCs. The rearrangement uses TRBV30 and TRBJ2-3; D not certain. The CDR3 loop is CAWSVTATDTQYF. Here the CDR3 DNA reads TGTGCCTGGAGTGTAACAGCCACAGATACGCAGTATTTT.